One sample yielded the 4 T cell receptor beta chains listed below, sequenced in a study of T cell changes during pregnancy in multiple sclerosis. Measured with immunoSEQ multiplex PCR; TCRdb has only the in-frame clones, and not every one. The data show about 51,000 clones, 94% seen once. Sequencing used CD4+ T cells from peripheral blood mononuclear cells, obtained in the second trimester of pregnancy. The receptors shown here come from a female donor with multiple sclerosis, enrolled in a pregnancy study.

V and J are TRBV4-3 and TRBJ2-3; 10 bases map to TRBD1. CDR1 and CDR2 from the germline V gene are LGHNA and YSLEER. Trimming took 6 bases from V and 0 from J; bases not matched to a gene: 3. This CDR3 is 15 amino acids long. CDR3 protein: CASRRTGGSTDTQYF. The CDR3 coding sequence is TGCGCCAGCAGACGGACAGGGGGGAGCACAGATACGCAGTATTTT.

V is TRBV7-9 and J is TRBJ1-6, with unresolved D. Trimming pared 3 bases from V and 6 bases from J, leaving 9 bases between. Germline-derived CDR1 and CDR2 are SEHNR and FQNEAQ (reference sequence). The CDR3 totals 14 residues. The CDR3 is CASSLGSTNSPLHF. The CDR3 DNA reads as TGTGCCAGCAGCTTGGGCAGCACTAATTCACCCCTCCACTTT.

This clone was picked up one time. The chain links TRBV18 to TRBJ2-1; 10 bases agree with TRBD1. Germline CDR1 is KGHSH and CDR2 is LQKENI. The V and J ends lost 3 bases and 8 bases, in that order; junction bases with no gene match: 7. CDR3 length: 15 amino acids. CDR3 nucleotide sequence: TGTGCCAGCTCACCGCTGCGGGACAGGGGACATGAGCAGTTCTTC. It encodes CASSPLRDRGHEQFF.

The chain carries TRBV11-3 and TRBJ2-1; D remains ambiguous. The CDR3 has 14 residues. Per germline, CDR1 SGHNT and CDR2 YENEEA. Trimming shortened V by 0 bases and J by 2 bases, and 5 bases separated the two germline ends. In DNA form, the CDR3 reads TGTGCCAGCAGCTTAGAGGCAGCCTACAATGAGCAGTTCTTC. Translation: CASSLEAAYNEQFF.